The clone carrying this T cell receptor (beta chain) was detected ten times or more. Its antigen is as yet unknown. The junction differs from germline at one of its ends, possibly a read error. The data originate from a study of blood T cells in healthy people across ages. Study results and limitations: Whereas aged donors had fewer naive CD4+ cells, long-lived donors had more of them and higher diversity. The study could not conclusively compare naive and antigen-experienced cells, given its unsorted PBMCs.

Combining a sample-barcoded 5' primer with a J-beta primer mix, a second PCR ran for 7 to 11 cycles. TCRdb called the 5' RACE reads again in MiXCR, with one record for every CDR3 protein. The sample consists of approximately 1.5 million distinct CDR3 sequences, almost 35% of them appearing once. Germline V gives CDR1 SGHRS, CDR2 YFSETQ. The CDR3 has 13 amino acids. The donors, all healthy, were Caucasians living in Russia, aged about 6 to 95. For every donor, a draw yielded around 10 milliliters of peripheral blood. The clonotype was recovered from a young woman in good health. The chain couples TRBV5-1 to TRBJ1-2, with D unresolved. Sequencing was carried out using blood. DNA of the CDR3: TGTGCCAGCAGTTTGGAGGGTAGCTATGGCTACACCTTC. It translates to CASSLEGSYGYTF.